The rows below give T cell receptor beta chains drawn from one sample of a study of B cell selection in AIRE deficiency. Sequenced by immunoSEQ multiplex PCR; TCRdb stores in-frame clones only, minus some. The sample yields some 25,000 clones, 95% to 97% seen once. Sequencing was done on a sample of conventional CD4+ T cells sorted from PBMCs. The source is a human donor with AIRE deficiency. Each CDR3 is given with its conserved first and last residue. The D gene is left open where the match is weak. Size tells how often a clone was seen (once, few, many) or the class of an expanded clone, and some rows leave it out.

J: TRBJ2-7; V: TRBV29-1; size: NA; D: NA; DNA: TGCAGCGTTGTTGGGACCTACGAGCAGTACTTC; CDR3: CSVVGTYEQYF
J: TRBJ2-3; V: TRBV5-1; size: NA; D: TRBD2; DNA: TGCGCCAGCAGCCAGATGGGACTAGCGGGGCGAACTAGCACAGATACGCAGTATTTT; CDR3: CASSQMGLAGRTSTDTQYF
J: TRBJ1-4; V: TRBV7-3; size: NA; D: NA; DNA: TGTGCCAGCAGCCTTATACCGGAGACTAATGAAAAACTGTTTTTT; CDR3: CASSLIPETNEKLFF
J: TRBJ1-3; V: TRBV19; size: NA; D: NA; DNA: TGTGCCAGTAGTCCGGGGGCGTCTGGAAACACCATATATTTT; CDR3: CASSPGASGNTIYF
J: TRBJ2-2; V: TRBV4-2; size: NA; D: TRBD2; DNA: TGTGCCAGCAGCCAAGATCCCTTGGGGTGGGGACTAGCGGGAGGTACCGGGGAGCTGTTTTTT; CDR3: CASSQDPLGWGLAGGTGELFF
J: TRBJ2-3; V: TRBV7-3; size: NA; D: TRBD2; DNA: TGTGCCAGCAGCTTAAGGAGCGGGAGTCGCACAGATACGCAGTATTTT; CDR3: CASSLRSGSRTDTQYF
J: TRBJ2-3; V: TRBV29-1; size: NA; D: NA; DNA: TGCAGCGGCAGGGGCTACACAGATACGCAGTATTTT; CDR3: CSGRGYTDTQYF
J: TRBJ1-5; V: TRBV7-9; size: NA; D: TRBD1; DNA: TGTGCCAGCAGCTTGACAGGGAATCAGCCCCAGCATTTT; CDR3: CASSLTGNQPQHF
J: TRBJ2-7; V: TRBV7-2; size: NA; D: NA; DNA: TGTGCCAGCAGATGGGTCGGCGAGCAGTACTTC; CDR3: CASRWVGEQYF
J: TRBJ1-1; V: TRBV6-1; size: NA; D: NA; DNA: TGTGCCAGCAATGTGGGGGGAATGAACACTGAAGCTTTCTTT; CDR3: CASNVGGMNTEAFF
J: TRBJ2-7; V: TRBV6-6; size: NA; D: TRBD2; DNA: TGTGCCACGGGGAGCGGGAGTCACGAGCAGTACTTC; CDR3: CATGSGSHEQYF
J: TRBJ2-2; V: TRBV21-1; size: NA; D: NA; DNA: TGTGCCAGCAGCAAAGCGCTGGGAGGCGAACACCGGGGAGCTGTTTTT; CDR3: CASSKALGGEHRGAVF
J: TRBJ2-4; V: TRBV7-3; size: NA; D: NA; DNA: TGTGCCAGCAGCTCCACCCACAGGGTTGGGAGCATTCAGTACTTC; CDR3: CASSSTHRVGSIQYF
J: TRBJ1-2; V: TRBV28; size: NA; D: NA; DNA: TGTGCCAGCAGTTTCGGGGGCGCGATCTATGGCTACACCTTC; CDR3: CASSFGGAIYGYTF
J: TRBJ1-2; V: TRBV20-1; size: NA; D: NA; DNA: TGCAGTGCTAGGCCTGGGGGAGGCTACACCTTC; CDR3: CSARPGGGYTF
J: TRBJ1-3; V: TRBV11-2; size: NA; D: NA; DNA: TGTGCCAGCAGCTTTACGGGGGACTCTGGAAACACCATATATTTT; CDR3: CASSFTGDSGNTIYF
J: TRBJ2-4; V: TRBV7-2; size: once; D: NA; DNA: TGTGCCAGCAGCTTAGGGCAGACCAAAAACATTCAGTACTTC; CDR3: CASSLGQTKNIQYF
J: TRBJ2-7; V: TRBV9; size: NA; D: TRBD2; DNA: TGTGCCAGCAGCGTAGAGCTAGCGGCCTACGAGCAGTACTTC; CDR3: CASSVELAAYEQYF
J: TRBJ2-5; V: TRBV18; size: once; D: TRBD2; DNA: TGTGCCAGCTCACCACTTCCGCTAGCGGGAGGTCTAGAGACCCAGTACTTC; CDR3: CASSPLPLAGGLETQYF
J: TRBJ2-7; V: TRBV19; size: NA; D: NA; DNA: TGTGCCAGTACAACAGGTGGGGGGATTCCCTACGAGCAGTACTTC; CDR3: CASTTGGGIPYEQYF
J: TRBJ2-7; V: TRBV6-6; size: NA; D: NA; DNA: TGTGCCAGCAGCCCTCTCTACGAGCAGTACTTC; CDR3: CASSPLYEQYF
J: TRBJ2-7; V: TRBV18; size: once; D: TRBD1; DNA: TGTGCCAGCTCACCACCCTCAGGGGGCGCTGGGCGCGAGCAGTACTTC; CDR3: CASSPPSGGAGREQYF
J: TRBJ1-1; V: TRBV7-2; size: NA; D: TRBD1; DNA: TGTGCCAGCAGCTTTAGAGGGGATACTTTGACAGGGGGGAACACTGAAGCTTTCTTT; CDR3: CASSFRGDTLTGGNTEAFF
J: TRBJ1-2; V: TRBV28; size: NA; D: NA; DNA: TGTGCCTCGGGGGTTTTGGGCTATGGCTACACCTTC; CDR3: CASGVLGYGYTF
J: TRBJ1-1; V: TRBV6-6; size: NA; D: NA; DNA: TGTGCCAGCAGCGACAGGTCCACTGAAGCTTTCTTT; CDR3: CASSDRSTEAFF
J: TRBJ2-2; V: TRBV2; size: NA; D: TRBD2; DNA: TGTGCCAGCTCGGCGGGAGGACGTCGCGGGGGGGAGCTGTTTTTT; CDR3: CASSAGGRRGGELFF
J: TRBJ1-2; V: TRBV5-1; size: NA; D: NA; DNA: TGCGCCAGCAGCCCGGACACCCAACTCGGCTACACCTTC; CDR3: CASSPDTQLGYTF
J: TRBJ1-2; V: TRBV15; size: NA; D: NA; DNA: TGTGCCACCAGCAGAGATCTGGGAGGGACACAGATCTATGGCTACACCTTC; CDR3: CATSRDLGGTQIYGYTF
J: TRBJ1-3; V: TRBV25-1; size: NA; D: NA; DNA: TGTGCCAGCAGTGAAGAAAGCTCTGGAAACACCATATATTTT; CDR3: CASSEESSGNTIYF
J: TRBJ2-7; V: TRBV28; size: NA; D: NA; DNA: TGTGCCAGCAGATATGGGGGGAAGTACGAGCAGTACTTC; CDR3: CASRYGGKYEQYF
J: TRBJ2-5; V: TRBV9; size: NA; D: NA; DNA: TGTGCCAGCAGCTCCACGGTCGGCGGGGTGGGAGAGACCCAGTACTTC; CDR3: CASSSTVGGVGETQYF